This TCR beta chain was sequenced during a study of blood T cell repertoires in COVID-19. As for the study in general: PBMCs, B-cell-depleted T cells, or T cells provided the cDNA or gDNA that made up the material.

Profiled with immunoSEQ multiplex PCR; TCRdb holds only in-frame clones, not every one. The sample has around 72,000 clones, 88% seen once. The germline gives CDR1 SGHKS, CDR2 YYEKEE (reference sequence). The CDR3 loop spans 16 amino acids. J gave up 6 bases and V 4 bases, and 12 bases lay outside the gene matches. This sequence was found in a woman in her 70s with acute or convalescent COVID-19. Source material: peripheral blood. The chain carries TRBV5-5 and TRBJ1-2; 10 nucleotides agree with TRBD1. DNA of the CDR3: TGTGCCAGCAGCGACACCCTAGGGACAGGGGCAGATGGCTACACCTTC. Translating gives CASSDTLGTGADGYTF. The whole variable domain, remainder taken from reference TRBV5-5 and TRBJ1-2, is DAGVTQSPTHLIKTRGQQVTLRCSPISGHKSVSWYQQVLGQGPQFIFQYYEKEERGRGNFPDRFSARQFPNYSSELNVNALLLGDSALYLCASSDTLGTGADGYTFGSGTRLTVV.